Sequencing of this T cell receptor (beta chain) was carried out in a study of T cell responses to AZD1222 COVID-19 vaccine. Using immunoSEQ multiplex PCR, the repertoire was profiled, and TCRdb retains in-frame clones only, with some absent. The repertoire consists of approximately 120,000 clones, with more than 75% occurring once and the leading ten covering 4% to 5.5%. The input for sequencing was peripheral blood, taken 28 days after the second AZD1222 dose. The source of this sequence is an adult who received the AZD1222 COVID-19 vaccine.

The CDR3, as DNA: TGTGCCAGCAGCCCGAGGTTGGGGGGCGCGGGCAATCAGCCCCAGCATTTT. Protein sequence: CASSPRLGGAGNQPQHF. This sequence joins TRBV5-5 and TRBJ1-5; perhaps TRBD1 as D (6 bases). The CDR3 runs 17 residues. CDR1 is SGHKS, CDR2 YYEKEE, per germline (reference sequence). The V end lost 4 bases, the J end lost 2 bases, and 19 bases lay between the germline ends. Full variable domain (outside the CDR3, taken from reference TRBV5-5 and TRBJ1-5): DAGVTQSPTHLIKTRGQQVTLRCSPISGHKSVSWYQQVLGQGPQFIFQYYEKEERGRGNFPDRFSARQFPNYSSELNVNALLLGDSALYLCASSPRLGGAGNQPQHFGDGTRLSIL.